Listed below are T cell receptor beta chains from one sample, sequenced in a study of T cell responses to AZD1222 COVID-19 vaccine. The data were produced by immunoSEQ multiplex PCR, yet TCRdb's version contains in-frame clones alone and is incomplete. Of over 100,000 clones listed, 70% to 90% are singletons. This material consisted of peripheral blood, taken on day 0 of AZD1222 vaccination. The receptors stem from an adult in good health. The CDR3 runs from the conserved cysteine through the conserved F or W. D genes are given only for firm matches. Rows give clone size only sometimes, using once, few, many, or a class for an expanded clone.

TRBJ1-2 | TRBV15 | NA | NA | CATSRDLAGDYGYTF | TGTGCCACCAGCAGAGATCTGGCGGGGGATTATGGCTACACCTTC
TRBJ2-5 | TRBV13 | NA | NA | CASSSRLVGETQYF | TGTGCCAGCAGCTCCAGACTAGTTGGAGAGACCCAGTACTTC
TRBJ2-5 | TRBV2 | NA | NA | CATPGTPPYQETQYF | TGTGCCACCCCTGGGACACCACCGTACCAAGAGACCCAGTACTTC
TRBJ1-2 | TRBV28 | NA | NA | CASSQRQLLTYYGYTF | TGTGCCAGCAGCCAAAGACAGCTACTGACTTACTATGGCTACACCTTC
TRBJ1-1 | TRBV11-2 | TRBD1 | NA | CASSLVMNRGNTEAFF | TGTGCCAGCAGCTTAGTGATGAACAGGGGAAACACTGAAGCTTTCTTT
TRBJ2-1 | TRBV14 | TRBD1 | NA | CASSQVVGQPYNEQFF | TGTGCCAGCAGCCAAGTAGTGGGACAGCCCTACAATGAGCAGTTCTTC
TRBJ1-2 | TRBV9 | NA | NA | CASSVGGRGANYGYTF | TGTGCCAGCAGCGTAGGAGGCCGGGGGGCTAACTATGGCTACACCTTC
TRBJ2-5 | TRBV5-1 | NA | NA | CASSNPSGRPYQETQYF | TGCGCCAGCAGCAACCCGTCGGGACGGCCGTACCAAGAGACCCAGTACTTC
TRBJ1-4 | TRBV6-6 | NA | NA | CASRDANEKLFF | TGTGCCAGTCGGGACGCTAATGAAAAACTGTTTTTT
TRBJ2-1 | TRBV6-5 | NA | NA | CASSVRQNNEQFF | TGTGCCAGCAGCGTCCGACAGAACAATGAGCAGTTCTTC
TRBJ2-1 | TRBV29-1 | NA | NA | CSVERAGSGNEQFF | TGCAGCGTTGAGCGGGCGGGATCGGGAAATGAGCAGTTCTTC
TRBJ2-3 | TRBV7-6 | TRBD2 | NA | CASSLKASGSTDTQYF | TGTGCCAGCAGCTTAAAGGCTAGCGGGTCCACAGATACGCAGTATTTT
TRBJ1-5 | TRBV5-4 | NA | few | CASSSGRGQPQHF | TGTGCCAGCAGCTCGGGGAGGGGTCAGCCCCAGCATTTT
TRBJ1-1 | TRBV4-3 | NA | NA | CASSQALGTEAFF | TGCGCCAGCAGCCAAGCTTTGGGCACTGAAGCTTTCTTT
TRBJ2-1 | TRBV7-8 | NA | NA | CASSSRRVDEQFF | TGTGCCAGCAGCTCCCGGAGGGTGGATGAGCAGTTCTTC
TRBJ2-2 | TRBV9 | NA | NA | CASRPTRMNTGELFF | TGTGCCAGCAGGCCTACCCGAATGAACACCGGGGAGCTGTTTTTT
TRBJ1-6 | TRBV7-8 | NA | NA | CASSSTGTSYNSPLHF | TGTGCCAGCAGCTCAACAGGGACCTCCTATAATTCACCCCTCCACTTT
TRBJ1-2 | TRBV9 | NA | NA | CASSADTTSRYTF | TGTGCCAGCAGCGCAGATACCACGTCGCGCTACACCTTC
TRBJ2-7 | TRBV10-2 | TRBD2 | NA | CASSEASGADEQYF | TGCGCCAGCAGTGAAGCTAGCGGGGCAGACGAGCAGTACTTC
TRBJ1-2 | TRBV7-8 | TRBD1 | NA | CAGGAGGAYGYTF | TGTGCCGGTGGTGCAGGGGGCGCCTATGGCTACACCTTC
TRBJ2-1 | TRBV4-2 | TRBD2 | NA | CASSQDILAGGSHEQFF | TGTGCCAGCAGCCAAGATATATTAGCGGGGGGGTCCCATGAGCAGTTCTTC
TRBJ2-3 | TRBV4-2 | TRBD2 | NA | CATRGLVGTDTQYF | TGTGCCACCCGAGGACTAGTCGGCACAGATACGCAGTATTTT